The TCR beta chain under discussion was sequenced for a study of lymphopenia after photon versus proton radiotherapy. Measured with immunoSEQ multiplex PCR; TCRdb has only the in-frame clones, and not every one. The top ten clones hold 9.4% of a sample with about 22,000 clones, about 90% of them seen once. The CDR3 loop spans 14 amino acids. V was clipped by 2 bases and J by 3 bases, with 9 bases between them. Germline CDR1 and CDR2: SGHAT and FQNNGV. The chain combines TRBV11-2 with TRBJ2-3; D possibly corresponds to TRBD1 (6 bases). The sample here was peripheral blood, taken from a patient treated with proton-based radiotherapy. This receptor was identified in an older woman with pancreatic cancer. Some clones in this sample may be carry-over from other donors' samples. The chain's CDR3 is CASSLRTETDTQYF. The CDR3 nucleotides read TGTGCCAGCAGCTTACGGACAGAAACAGATACGCAGTATTTT.